The 28 T cell receptor beta chains presented below share a single source sample, sequenced in a study of shared clonotypes between healthy human individuals. The assay was immunoSEQ multiplex PCR, and TCRdb's table has in-frame clones only and misses some. This sample has roughly 410,000 clones, with about 96% found just once. What was sequenced was memory CD8+ T cells sorted from blood. Subset defined: CD45RO+ cells pooled with CCR7-negative TemRA cells. Source of these receptors: a man aged 30-40 years in good health.

This chain uses TRBV15 with TRBJ2-7; maybe TRBD1 (5 bases). CDR1 and CDR2 (germline): LNHNV, YYDKDF (reference sequence). With 1 base removed from V and 4 bases from J, the gap between germline ends came to 8 bases. The CDR3 contains 13 residues. CDR3 DNA: TGTGCCACCAGCAGAGGCGCAGGGTACGAGCAGTACTTC. This translates into CATSRGAGYEQYF.

This chain links TRBV5-1 with TRBJ2-5; D unresolved. The CDR3 is 13 amino acids. CDR1 and CDR2 (germline): SGHRS, YFSETQ. Trimming removed 1 base from V and 5 bases from J, with 9 bases in between. The CDR3 DNA is TGCGCCAGCAGCTTGAAGTCGGTGGAGACCCAGTACTTC. It translates to CASSLKSVETQYF.

The V call is TRBV5-1, the J call TRBJ2-1; D perhaps matches TRBD1 (5 bases). This CDR3 is 14 amino acids long. Germline values: CDR1 SGHRS, CDR2 YFSETQ. The V gene lost 1 base and the J gene lost 8 bases, with 13 bases spanning the gap. The CDR3 DNA sequence: TGCGCCAGCAGCTTGAGGGATAGGGGTCATGAGCAGTTCTTC. Translation gives CASSLRDRGHEQFF.

The chain carries TRBV19 and TRBJ1-5; D is ambiguous. V lost 7 bases, J lost 0 bases, and 16 bases lay in between. Germline values: CDR1 LNHDA, CDR2 SQIVND (reference sequence). This CDR3 contains 16 residues. CDR3 nucleotide sequence: TGTGCCAGTAATGCCGGACGGATAGATAGCAATCAGCCCCAGCATTTT. Its protein is CASNAGRIDSNQPQHF.

The chain combines TRBV9 with TRBJ2-1, with 15 nucleotides matching TRBD2. The germline V gene has CDR1 SGDLS and CDR2 YYNGEE. J was trimmed by 8 bases and V by 0 bases; bases with no gene match: 15. The CDR3 consists of 20 residues. CDR3 nucleotide sequence: TGTGCCAGCAGCGTAGACTCCGGACTAGCGGGAGGGCCGGGTATTCATGAGCAGTTCTTC. This sequence encodes CASSVDSGLAGGPGIHEQFF.

This chain joins TRBV5-1 and TRBJ2-1; D ambiguous. The V gene's germline CDR1 is SGHRS and CDR2 YFSETQ. The CDR3 has 14 residues. The germline V and J ends were trimmed by 5 bases and 6 bases, with 15 bases remaining between them. The DNA for the CDR3 is TGCGCCAGCAGTAGGGCCCCCGGCGGCAATGAGCAGTTCTTC. Encoded protein: CASSRAPGGNEQFF.

This chain connects TRBV12-2 to TRBJ2-3. TRBV12-2 is classified as a pseudogene. This CDR3 has 13 residues. The CDR3 DNA reads as TGTGCAAGTCGCTTAGCGGGCACAGATACGCAGTATTTT. This encodes CASRLAGTDTQYF.

This chain connects TRBV27 to TRBJ2-3, with 9 positions matching TRBD2. Germline-derived CDR1 and CDR2 are MNHEY and SMNVEV (reference sequence). CDR3 size: 16 residues. V shed 2 bases, J shed 5 bases, and the junction held 8 bases outside the gene matches. The CDR3 DNA sequence: TGTGCCAGCAGTTTAGAGGGCGGGAGGGGGGTAGATACGCAGTATTTT. Residues: CASSLEGGRGVDTQYF.

The chain links TRBV28 to TRBJ2-7; TRBD1 is a possible D gene (5 bases). V lost 2 bases and J 0 bases, leaving 8 bases between the germline ends. Germline loops: CDR1 MDHEN, CDR2 SYDVKM. The CDR3 length is 14 residues. CDR3 sequence (DNA): TGTGCCAGCAGTTTACCTCAGGGCTCCTACGAGCAGTACTTC. Amino acids: CASSLPQGSYEQYF. Supplemented by reference TRBV28 and TRBJ2-7, the full variable domain reads DVKVTQSSRYLVKRTGEKVFLECVQDMDHENMFWYRQDPGLGLRLIYFSYDVKMKEKGDIPEGYSVSREKKERFSLILESASTNQTSMYLCASSLPQGSYEQYFGPGTRLTVT.

The V and J genes are TRBV5-4 and TRBJ1-5, with D unresolved. The germline gives CDR1 SGHNT, CDR2 YYREEE (reference sequence). The ends were cut back, 2 bases at V and 11 bases at J, with 14 bases in the middle. This CDR3 is 13 amino acids long. The DNA of the CDR3 is TGTGCCAGCAGCTTCGACCGGGCAGGAGCCCAGCATTTT. Its protein product is CASSFDRAGAQHF.

The V and J genes are TRBV7-6 and TRBJ2-1, with TRBD2 matching 13 bases. Germline loops: CDR1 SGHVS, CDR2 FNYEAQ. The CDR3 length is 16 residues. The V segment lost 5 bases and the J segment 4 bases; nucleotides outside the gene matches: 5. The CDR3 sequence is CASSGLAGVFYNEQFF. For the CDR3, the DNA is TGTGCCAGCAGCGGACTAGCGGGAGTTTTTTACAATGAGCAGTTCTTC.

The chain carries TRBV5-4 and TRBJ2-1; D not certain. CDR1 SGHNT and CDR2 YYREEE come from the germline V gene (reference sequence). Trimming pared 2 bases from V and 1 base from J, leaving 7 bases between. The CDR3 spans 14 residues. CDR3 nucleotides: TGTGCCAGCAGCTTCCAAGGTTCCTACAATGAGCAGTTCTTC. Translating gives CASSFQGSYNEQFF.

The V gene is TRBV6-1, the J gene TRBJ1-5; D gene uncertain. CDR3 length: 17 amino acids. Deletions cut 2 bases from V and 3 bases from J, with 17 bases between. Germline CDR1 MNHNS, CDR2 SASEGT. The DNA for the CDR3 is TGTGCCAGCAGTGAAACCGACGCCCGACTAATCAATCAGCCCCAGCATTTT. Translation: CASSETDARLINQPQHF.

The chain couples TRBV5-4 to TRBJ1-2; 8 bases map to TRBD1. This CDR3 region has 13 residues. Germline loops: CDR1 SGHNT, CDR2 YYREEE (reference sequence). Trimming cost V 4 bases and J 4 bases; bases outside gene matches: 3. The CDR3 DNA is TGTGCCAGCAGCGGGGGACAGGCCTATGGCTACACCTTC. Its translation is CASSGGQAYGYTF. Drawing the rest from reference TRBV5-4 and TRBJ1-2, the complete variable domain is ETGVTQSPTHLIKTRGQQVTLRCSSQSGHNTVSWYQQALGQGPQFIFQYYREEENGRGNFPPRFSGLQFPNYSSELNVNALELDDSALYLCASSGGQAYGYTFGSGTRLTVV.

This chain joins TRBV30 and TRBJ1-4; D remains ambiguous. Germline CDR1 reads GTSNPN; CDR2 reads SVGIG (reference sequence). Trimming took off 3 bases at V and 8 bases at J, with 19 bases between the two ends. CDR3 length equals 15 residues. CDR3 bases: TGTGCCTGGAGCTATCCAGCCCGGGTGAGGGAAAAACTGTTTTTT. Translation: CAWSYPARVREKLFF. The variable domain in full, with the rest retrieved from reference TRBV30 and TRBJ1-4, is SQTIHQWPATLVQPVGSPLSLECTVEGTSNPNLYWYRQAAGRGLQLLFYSVGIGQISSEVPQNLSASRPQDRQFILSSKKLLLSDSGFYLCAWSYPARVREKLFFGSGTQLSVL.

This clone has more than one count but fewer than ten. The chain recombines TRBV4-1 with TRBJ1-2; D perhaps matches TRBD1 (5 bases). The V end lost 1 base, the J end lost 8 bases, and 14 bases lay between the germline ends. This CDR3 has 14 residues. In germline, CDR1 is MGHRA, CDR2 YSYEKL. CDR3 amino acids: CASSQANRGEGYTF. CDR3 DNA sequence: TGCGCCAGCAGCCAAGCAAATAGGGGAGAAGGCTACACCTTC.

The V gene is TRBV11-3, the J gene TRBJ2-3; possibly TRBD2 for D (5 bases). The CDR3 is 15 amino acids. Trimming took 5 bases from V and 0 from J, leaving 12 bases between them. The V gene's germline CDR1 is SGHNT and CDR2 YENEEA. In DNA form, the CDR3 reads TGTGCCAGCAGCCAAGGGAGATGGAGCACAGATACGCAGTATTTT. Protein: CASSQGRWSTDTQYF.

The J gene is TRBJ2-5, the V gene TRBV5-4; D is uncertain. This CDR3 has 14 residues. Germline values: CDR1 SGHNT, CDR2 YYREEE (reference sequence). V dropped 0 bases and J dropped 1 base, with 7 bases sitting between them. CDR3 in amino acids: CASSLVGSQETQYF. In nucleotides, the CDR3 is TGTGCCAGCAGCTTGGTGGGGTCCCAAGAGACCCAGTACTTC.

This rearrangement joins TRBV6-5 to TRBJ2-4; 9 bases fit TRBD1. V shed 2 bases, J shed 1 base, and the junction held 0 bases outside the gene matches. CDR1 and CDR2 (germline): MNHEY, SVGAGI. CDR3 length: 15 amino acids. The CDR3 nucleotides read TGTGCCAGCAGTTACACAGGGGGCGCCAAAAACATTCAGTACTTC. Translation gives CASSYTGGAKNIQYF.

The chain combines TRBV7-6 with TRBJ1-1; TRBD1 might be the D (5 bases). Germline CDR1 and CDR2: SGHVS and FNYEAQ. This CDR3 has 13 residues. The V and J ends lost 2 bases and 3 bases respectively, with 7 bases between them. In nucleotides, the CDR3 is TGTGCCAGCAGCTTAACAGGCTACACTGAAGCTTTCTTT. Amino acid sequence: CASSLTGYTEAFF.

The count of this clone is one. The chain joins TRBV29-1 to TRBJ1-1; the D gene is possibly TRBD1 (6 bases). This CDR3 is built from 13 residues. Germline loops: CDR1 SQVTM, CDR2 ANQGSEA. The ends were cut back, 7 bases at V and 5 bases at J, with 17 bases in the middle. In nucleotides, the CDR3 is TGCAGCGCTTCACAGGGAATGGTTACTGAAGCTTTCTTT. As protein: CSASQGMVTEAFF.

The V gene is TRBV29-1, the J gene TRBJ2-7; D ambiguous. This CDR3 spans 12 amino acids. The germline gives CDR1 SQVTM, CDR2 ANQGSEA. The V gene lost 2 bases and the J gene lost 2 bases, with 7 bases spanning the gap. The CDR3 DNA sequence: TGCAGCGTTGAATACTCCCCCTACGAGCAGTACTTC. Translation gives CSVEYSPYEQYF.

The J gene is TRBJ2-1, the V gene TRBV18, with TRBD2 matching over 13 bases. CDR1 is KGHSH, CDR2 LQKENI, per germline. The CDR3 covers 15 residues. Germline trimming cut 5 bases from V and 3 bases from J; bases unmatched to any gene: 1. In DNA form, the CDR3 reads TGTGCCAGCTCAAGGACTAGCGGGAGCTACAATGAGCAGTTCTTC. Its translation is CASSRTSGSYNEQFF.

The chain couples TRBV6-6 to TRBJ2-5; D unresolved. Trimming removed 0 bases from V and 5 bases from J, with 16 bases in between. This CDR3 comprises 16 residues. Germline V CDR1 and CDR2: MNHNY, SVGAGI (reference sequence). This CDR3 is CASSYSSRSYRETQYF. The DNA of the CDR3 is TGTGCCAGCAGTTACTCGAGCAGGTCATATCGGGAGACCCAGTACTTC.

The CDR3 DNA reads as TGTGCCAGTAGTATAGGTGCGGGGGATAGGTACGAGCAGTACTTC. This gives the protein CASSIGAGDRYEQYF. The V call is TRBV19, the J call TRBJ2-7; TRBD2 matches at 7 bases. Germline CDR1 is LNHDA and CDR2 is SQIVND (reference sequence). The CDR3 extends over 15 amino acids. Unmatched junction bases numbered 7, after V lost 1 base and J lost 4 bases.

This chain joins TRBV7-9 and TRBJ1-3, with D perhaps matching TRBD1 (5 bases). The V gene's germline CDR1 is SEHNR and CDR2 FQNEAQ (reference sequence). V was pared by 0 bases and J by 0 bases, with 18 bases between. The CDR3 has 19 residues. CDR3 sequence (DNA): TGTGCCAGCAGCTTAGCGACTATAAGACAGATACTCTCTGGAAACACCATATATTTT. It codes for CASSLATIRQILSGNTIYF.

The chain carries TRBV11-2 and TRBJ2-7, with D possibly TRBD2 on 5 matching bases. V was clipped by 0 bases and J by 4 bases, with 10 bases between them. This CDR3 is 14 amino acids long. Germline lookup yields CDR1 SGHAT and CDR2 FQNNGV. CDR3 nucleotides: TGTGCCAGCAGCTTAGATCCAGCGGCATACGAGCAGTACTTC. Amino acid sequence: CASSLDPAAYEQYF.

This chain connects TRBV27 to TRBJ2-7, with 13 bases matching TRBD2. The V and J ends lost 6 bases and 2 bases, in that order; junction bases with no gene match: 7. CDR1 and CDR2 from the germline V gene are MNHEY and SMNVEV (reference sequence). This CDR3 has 16 amino acids. The chain's CDR3 is CASSPVGLAGTYEQYF. The CDR3 nucleotides are TGTGCCAGCAGCCCAGTGGGACTAGCGGGGACCTACGAGCAGTACTTC.